The present T cell receptor beta chain was sequenced within a study of shared clonotypes between healthy human individuals. Using immunoSEQ multiplex PCR, the repertoire was profiled, and TCRdb retains in-frame clones only, with some absent. Here the sample spans approximately 1.4 million clones, 95% to 99% being singletons. Germline CDR1 SSHAT, CDR2 FNYEAQ (reference sequence). CDR3 length: 14 amino acids. Trimming cost V 2 bases and J 7 bases, with 12 bases left between them. This clone was found once. Its antigen remains unidentified. Regarding the study as a whole: Non-shared clonotypes had lower generation probabilities than clonotypes shared by all four sorted-subset donors.

The source of this sequence is a man in his thirties or forties in good health. Sequences were obtained from naive CD4+ T cells sorted from blood. Subset here: CD45RA+ positively selected. The chain combines TRBV7-7 with TRBJ2-1; D unclear. The DNA of the CDR3 is TGTGCCAGCAGCTTATCCGGGCATGGAAATGAGCAGTTCTTC. This sequence encodes CASSLSGHGNEQFF.